This T cell receptor beta chain emerged from a study of blood T cells in healthy people across ages. A sample-barcoded 5' primer and a J-beta primer mix were used in a second PCR of roughly 6 to 11 cycles. TCRdb used MiXCR to reprocess the 5' RACE reads, holding one entry per CDR3 protein. The table records about 570,000 distinct CDR3 sequences, about 26% of them present only once. The germline gives CDR1 SGDLS, CDR2 YYNGEE. Trimming cost V 4 bases and J 6 bases, with 12 bases left between them. CDR3 length: 13 amino acids. Sample: blood. The chain carries TRBV9 and TRBJ2-3; possibly TRBD1 for D (5 bases). This clonotype was obtained from an older woman in good health. Written as DNA, the CDR3 is TGTGCCAGCAGCAGGGGTTTTGGGGATACGCAGTATTTT. The encoded protein is CASSRGFGDTQYF.